The clone carrying this T cell receptor (beta chain) was observed a handful of times. Its specificity is not known. The entry originates in a study of PD-1 blockade in classical Hodgkin lymphoma. CDR3 length: 13 residues. Germline V gene sequence: CDR1 MDHEN, CDR2 SYDVKM. With 6 bases removed from V and 4 bases from J, the gap between germline ends came to 12 bases. TCRdb's copy holds only in-frame clones and misses some; the assay was immunoSEQ multiplex PCR. This table holds some 33,000 clones, under 75% found once. This sample's time point: cycle 4 day 1 (C4D1), after 6 weeks of nivolumab. In every patient, relapse followed autologous stem cell transplantation, while exposure to brentuximab vedotin differed. Complete response, partial response or progressive disease was each patient's best response. Study-wide points: Exclusion was applied to patients who started nivolumab under 1 year after ASCT. Baseline diversity resembling that of newly diagnosed patients was seen in complete responders. At baseline, newly diagnosed patients reportedly showed less TCR diversity than healthy donors.

The J gene is TRBJ1-2, the V gene TRBV28; D is undetermined. The specimen comprised peripheral blood mononuclear cells (PBMCs), sampled before the fourth cycle of nivolumab. The TCR comes from a human donor with classical Hodgkin lymphoma. CDR3 in amino acids: CASRADLFYGYTF. The CDR3 DNA sequence: TGTGCCAGCAGGGCGGACCTCTTCTATGGCTACACCTTC.